This is a list of T cell receptor delta chains from one sample in a study of Vδ1+ human thymocytes. TCRdb reprocessed the multiplex PCR reads through CATT. The sample lists over 45,000 delta-chain clones, about a sixth occurring once. The source material was Vdelta1+ gamma-delta thymocytes from the thymus. These receptors were obtained from a boy younger than two who had congenital heart surgery. CDR3s leave out the opening cysteine and the closing phenylalanine or tryptophan. Each record gives: J gene, V gene, CDR3 protein.

TRDJ1,TRDV1,ALGEIHSGPGGYTDKLI
TRDJ1,TRDV1,ALGKRGGGIRWTDKLI
TRDJ1,TRDV1,ALGDQLPTGTGGYSIYTDKLI
TRDJ1,TRDV1,ALGTIFFRYWGISDKLI
TRDJ1,TRAV29/DV5,AAKGAPFLCVLGDKLI
TRDJ1,TRDV1,ALGGTFPSLEEGIHGTDKLI
TRDJ1,TRDV1,ALGERSITGTDKLI
TRDJ1,TRDV1,ALGGTSGDKLI
TRDJ2,TRDV1,ALGERGNTGCALTAQLF
TRDJ1,TRDV1,ALGGLRLGDKLI
TRDJ1,TRDV1,ALGNNWGILYTDKLI
TRDJ1,TRDV1,ALGEPDGTDKLI
TRDJ1,TRDV1,ALGGTPSHTDKLI
TRDJ1,TRDV1,ALGESTLPDWGIQGGNTDKLI
TRDJ1,TRDV1,ALGGSSQTVLGGHPYTDKLI
TRDJ1,TRDV1,ALGRGQSYTEKLI
TRDJ1,TRDV1,ALGELAVLGEPCTDKLI
TRDJ1,TRDV1,ALGDPGLPTLGWGLSVDKPI
TRDJ1,TRDV2,ACDTDWGPPANTDKLI
TRDJ1,TRDV1,ALGELVGPPSWGMANKLI
TRDJ1,TRDV1,ALALRPSLMYTDKLI
TRDJ1,TRDV1,ALGELPPGPNRGTDKLI
TRDJ1,TRDV1,ALGELAQSGRLGDRRRDKLI
TRDJ1,TRDV1,ALGELAFYTDKLI